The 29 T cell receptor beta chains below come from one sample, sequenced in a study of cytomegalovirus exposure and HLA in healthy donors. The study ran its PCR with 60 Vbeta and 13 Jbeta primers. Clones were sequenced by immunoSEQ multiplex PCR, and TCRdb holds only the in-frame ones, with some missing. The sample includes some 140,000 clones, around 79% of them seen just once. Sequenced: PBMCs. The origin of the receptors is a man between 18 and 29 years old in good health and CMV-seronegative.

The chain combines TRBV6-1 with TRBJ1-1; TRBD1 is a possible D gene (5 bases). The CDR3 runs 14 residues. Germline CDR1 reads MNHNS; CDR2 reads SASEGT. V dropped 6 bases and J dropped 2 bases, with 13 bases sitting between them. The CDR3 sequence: CASRVVGANTEAFF. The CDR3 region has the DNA TGTGCCAGCAGAGTAGTAGGGGCTAACACTGAAGCTTTCTTT.

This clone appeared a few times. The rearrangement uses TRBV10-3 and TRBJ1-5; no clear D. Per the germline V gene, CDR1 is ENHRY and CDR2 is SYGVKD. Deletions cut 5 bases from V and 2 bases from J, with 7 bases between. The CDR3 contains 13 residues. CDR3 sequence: CAISRSRNQPQHF. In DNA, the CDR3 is TGTGCCATCAGTAGGAGCCGCAATCAGCCCCAGCATTTT.

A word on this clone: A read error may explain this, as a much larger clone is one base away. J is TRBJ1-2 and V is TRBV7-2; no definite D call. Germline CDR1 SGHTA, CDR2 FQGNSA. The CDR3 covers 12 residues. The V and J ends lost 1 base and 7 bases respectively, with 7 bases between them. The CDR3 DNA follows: TGTGCCAGCAGCTTAGGAGGGTGTGGCTACACCTTC. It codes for CASSLGGCGYTF.

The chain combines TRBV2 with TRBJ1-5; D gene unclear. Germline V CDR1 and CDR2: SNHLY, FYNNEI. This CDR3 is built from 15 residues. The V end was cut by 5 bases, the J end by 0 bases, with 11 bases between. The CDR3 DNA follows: TGTGCCAGCAGTTTAACAGATTATAGCAATCAGCCCCAGCATTTT. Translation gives CASSLTDYSNQPQHF.

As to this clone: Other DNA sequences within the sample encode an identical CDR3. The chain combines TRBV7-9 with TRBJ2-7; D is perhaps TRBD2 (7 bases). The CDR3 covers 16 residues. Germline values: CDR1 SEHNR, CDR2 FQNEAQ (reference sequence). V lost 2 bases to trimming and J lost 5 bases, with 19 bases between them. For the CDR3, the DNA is TGTGCCAGCAGCTTACTCGGGGGGACACTAAGTGACGAGCAGTACTTC. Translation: CASSLLGGTLSDEQYF. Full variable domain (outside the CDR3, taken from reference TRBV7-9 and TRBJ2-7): DTGVSQNPRHKITKRGQNVTFRCDPISEHNRLYWYRQTLGQGPEFLTYFQNEAQLEKSRLLSDRFSAERPKGSFSTLEIQRTEQGDSAMYLCASSLLGGTLSDEQYFGPGTRLTVT.

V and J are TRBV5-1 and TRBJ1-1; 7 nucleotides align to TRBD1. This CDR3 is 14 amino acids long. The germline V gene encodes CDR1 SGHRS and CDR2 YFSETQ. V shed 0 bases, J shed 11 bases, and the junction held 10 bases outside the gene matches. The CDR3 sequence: CASSLDGTACLAFF. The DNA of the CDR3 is TGCGCCAGCAGCTTGGATGGGACAGCTTGCTTGGCTTTCTTT.

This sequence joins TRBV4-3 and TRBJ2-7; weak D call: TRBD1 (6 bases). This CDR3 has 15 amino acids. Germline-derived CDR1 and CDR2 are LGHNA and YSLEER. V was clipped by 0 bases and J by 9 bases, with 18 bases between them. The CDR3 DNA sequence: TGCGCCAGCAGCCAAGAGACAGGTGGTAGCTTGGCGCAGTACTTC. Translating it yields CASSQETGGSLAQYF.

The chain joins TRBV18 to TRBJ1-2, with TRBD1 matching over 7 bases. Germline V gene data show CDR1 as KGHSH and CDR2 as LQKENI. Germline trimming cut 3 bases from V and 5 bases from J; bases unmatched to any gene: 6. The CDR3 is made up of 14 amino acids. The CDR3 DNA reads TGTGCCAGCTCACCTCCCGGGACAGATTATGGCTACACCTTC. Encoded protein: CASSPPGTDYGYTF.

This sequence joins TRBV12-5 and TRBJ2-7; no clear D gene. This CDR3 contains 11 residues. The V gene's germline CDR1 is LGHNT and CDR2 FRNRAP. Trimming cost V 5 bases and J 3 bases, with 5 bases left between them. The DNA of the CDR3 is TGTGCTAGTGGTCAGGACTACGAGCAGTACTTC. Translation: CASGQDYEQYF.

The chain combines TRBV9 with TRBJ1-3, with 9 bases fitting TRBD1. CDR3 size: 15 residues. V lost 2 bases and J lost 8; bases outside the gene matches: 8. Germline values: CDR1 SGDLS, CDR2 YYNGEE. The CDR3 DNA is TGTGCCAGCAGCGTCGTGGGACAGGGTACGGACACCATATATTTT. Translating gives CASSVVGQGTDTIYF.

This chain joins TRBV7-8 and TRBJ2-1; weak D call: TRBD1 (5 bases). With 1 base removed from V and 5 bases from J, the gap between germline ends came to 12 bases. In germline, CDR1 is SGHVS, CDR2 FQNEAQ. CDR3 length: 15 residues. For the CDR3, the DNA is TGTGCCAGCAGCTTAGGTAGGGGTCTAAACAATGAGCAGTTCTTC. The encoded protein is CASSLGRGLNNEQFF.

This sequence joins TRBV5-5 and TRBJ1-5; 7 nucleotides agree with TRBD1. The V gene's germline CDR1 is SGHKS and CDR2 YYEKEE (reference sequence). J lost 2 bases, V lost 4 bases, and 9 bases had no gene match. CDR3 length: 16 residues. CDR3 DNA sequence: TGTGCCAGCAGCCTTCGTGGACAGGTTGGCAATCAGCCCCAGCATTTT. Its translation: CASSLRGQVGNQPQHF.

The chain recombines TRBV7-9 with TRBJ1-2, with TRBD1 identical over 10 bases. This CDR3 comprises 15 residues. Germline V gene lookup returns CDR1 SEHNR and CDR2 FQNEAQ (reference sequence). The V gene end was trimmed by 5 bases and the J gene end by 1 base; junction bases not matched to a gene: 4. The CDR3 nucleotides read TGTGCCAGCAGCCGAGGGACAGGGGATAACTATGGCTACACCTTC. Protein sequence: CASSRGTGDNYGYTF.

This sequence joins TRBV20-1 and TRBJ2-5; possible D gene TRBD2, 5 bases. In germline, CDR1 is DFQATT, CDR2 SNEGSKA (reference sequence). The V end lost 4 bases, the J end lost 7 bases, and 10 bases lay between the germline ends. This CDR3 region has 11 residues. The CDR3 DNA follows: TGCAGTGCTATAATTCGGGGGACCCAGTACTTC. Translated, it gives CSAIIRGTQYF.

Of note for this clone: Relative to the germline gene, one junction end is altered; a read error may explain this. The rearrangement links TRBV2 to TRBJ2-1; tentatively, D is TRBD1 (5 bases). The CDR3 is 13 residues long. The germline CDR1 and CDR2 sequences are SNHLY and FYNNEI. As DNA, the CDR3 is TGTGCCAGGAGTGAGACAGCCTACAATGAGCAGTTCTTC. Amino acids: CARSETAYNEQFF.

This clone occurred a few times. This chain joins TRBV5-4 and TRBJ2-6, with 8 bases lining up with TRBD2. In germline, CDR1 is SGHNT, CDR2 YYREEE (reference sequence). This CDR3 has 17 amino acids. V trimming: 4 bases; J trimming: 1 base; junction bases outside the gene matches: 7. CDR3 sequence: CASSKGLAGSGANVLTF. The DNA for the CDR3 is TGTGCCAGCAGCAAAGGACTAGCAGGATCTGGGGCCAACGTCCTGACTTTC.

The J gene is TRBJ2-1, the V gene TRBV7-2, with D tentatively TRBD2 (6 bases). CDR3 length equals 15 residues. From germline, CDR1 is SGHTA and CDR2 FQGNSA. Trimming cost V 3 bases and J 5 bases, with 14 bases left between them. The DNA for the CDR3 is TGTGCCAGCAGCTTGGAGGGGACGTACAACAATGAGCAGTTCTTC. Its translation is CASSLEGTYNNEQFF.

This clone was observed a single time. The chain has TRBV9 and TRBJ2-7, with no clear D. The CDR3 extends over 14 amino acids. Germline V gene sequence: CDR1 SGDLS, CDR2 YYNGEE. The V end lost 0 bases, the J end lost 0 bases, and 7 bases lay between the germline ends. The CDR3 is CASSVASSSYEQYF. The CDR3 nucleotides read TGTGCCAGCAGCGTAGCCTCCTCCTCCTACGAGCAGTACTTC.

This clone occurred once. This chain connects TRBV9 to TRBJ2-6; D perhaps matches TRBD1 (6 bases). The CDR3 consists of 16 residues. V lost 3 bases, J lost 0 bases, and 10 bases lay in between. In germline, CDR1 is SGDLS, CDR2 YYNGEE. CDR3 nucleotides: TGTGCCAGCAGCGCTACAGGGTTCTCTGGGGCCAACGTCCTGACTTTC. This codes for CASSATGFSGANVLTF.

For the CDR3, the DNA is TGTGCCTGGAGTCTAAAAACGAGGTGGGATACGCAGTATTTT. It specifies CAWSLKTRWDTQYF. The chain joins TRBV30 to TRBJ2-3; D gene uncertain. Germline V gene lookup returns CDR1 GTSNPN and CDR2 SVGIG (reference sequence). CDR3 length equals 14 residues. V lost 2 bases, J lost 6 bases, and 15 bases lay in between.

The CDR3 region has the DNA TGCGCCAGCGCAACTACAGGGGGCTCTGGACAAGAGACCCAGTACTTC. This gives the protein CASATTGGSGQETQYF. The chain is built from TRBV5-1 and TRBJ2-5; 9 bases match TRBD1. The CDR3 covers 16 residues. V lost 7 bases and J lost 2; bases outside the gene matches: 12. Germline CDR1 SGHRS, CDR2 YFSETQ.

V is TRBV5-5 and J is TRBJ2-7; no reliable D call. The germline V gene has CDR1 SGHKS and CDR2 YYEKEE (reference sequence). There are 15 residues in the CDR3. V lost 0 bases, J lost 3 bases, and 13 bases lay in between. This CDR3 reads CASSLALTQIYEQYF. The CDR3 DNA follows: TGTGCCAGCAGCTTGGCTTTAACACAGATCTACGAGCAGTACTTC.

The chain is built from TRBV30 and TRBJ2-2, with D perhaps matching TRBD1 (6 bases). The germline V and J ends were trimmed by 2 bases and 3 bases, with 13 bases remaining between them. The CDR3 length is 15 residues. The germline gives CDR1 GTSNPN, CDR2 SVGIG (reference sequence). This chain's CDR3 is CAWSPAQGYTGELFF. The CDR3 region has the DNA TGTGCCTGGAGTCCGGCACAGGGCTACACCGGGGAGCTGTTTTTT.

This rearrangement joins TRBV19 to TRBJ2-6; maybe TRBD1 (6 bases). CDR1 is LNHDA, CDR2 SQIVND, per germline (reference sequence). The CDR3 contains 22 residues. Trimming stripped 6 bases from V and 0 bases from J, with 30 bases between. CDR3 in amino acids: CASSFIGSPVTGSYSGANVLTF. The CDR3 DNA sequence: TGTGCCAGTAGCTTTATCGGGTCCCCGGTAACAGGGTCCTACTCTGGGGCCAACGTCCTGACTTTC.

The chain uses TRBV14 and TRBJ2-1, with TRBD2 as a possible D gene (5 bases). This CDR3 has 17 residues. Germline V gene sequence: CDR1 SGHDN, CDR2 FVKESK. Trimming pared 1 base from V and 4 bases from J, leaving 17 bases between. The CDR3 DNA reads TGTGCCAGCAGCCAAGTAACGAGGGTGATCGATTACAATGAGCAGTTCTTC. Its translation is CASSQVTRVIDYNEQFF. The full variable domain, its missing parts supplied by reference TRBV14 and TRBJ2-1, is EAGVTQFPSHSVIEKGQTVTLRCDPISGHDNLYWYRRVMGKEIKFLLHFVKESKQDESGMPNNRFLAERTGGTYSTLKVQPAELEDSGVYFCASSQVTRVIDYNEQFFGPGTRLTVL.

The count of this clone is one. CDR3 protein: CASTSSKGQGGSYEQYF. The CDR3 region has the DNA TGTGCCAGCACCAGCAGTAAAGGACAGGGGGGGTCCTACGAGCAGTACTTC. The rearrangement uses TRBV27 and TRBJ2-7; the match to TRBD1 covers 10 bases. Trimming at V came to 7 bases and at J to 1 base, leaving 13 bases not matched to a gene. The germline V gene encodes CDR1 MNHEY and CDR2 SMNVEV (reference sequence). The CDR3 has 17 residues.

Written as DNA, the CDR3 is TGTGCCAGCCGACCACAGGGGGCGCCGGTCCACGAGCAGTACTTC. Amino acids: CASRPQGAPVHEQYF. The chain uses TRBV4-2 and TRBJ2-7; TRBD1 agrees at 9 bases. This CDR3 comprises 15 residues. The junction had 13 bases not matched to a gene; V was cut back by 8 bases and J by 5 bases. The germline CDR1 and CDR2 sequences are LGHNA and YNFKEQ.

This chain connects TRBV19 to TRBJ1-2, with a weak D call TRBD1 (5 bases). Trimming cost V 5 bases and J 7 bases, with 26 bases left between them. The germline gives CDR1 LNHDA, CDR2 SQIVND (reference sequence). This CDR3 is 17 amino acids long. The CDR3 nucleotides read TGTGCCAGTAGTTTTTTCCCCAGACAGCTCCTCGGCTCTGGCTACACCTTC. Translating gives CASSFFPRQLLGSGYTF. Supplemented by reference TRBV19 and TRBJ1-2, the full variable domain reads DGGITQSPKYLFRKEGQNVTLSCEQNLNHDAMYWYRQDPGQGLRLIYYSQIVNDFQKGDIAEGYSVSREKKESFPLTVTSAQKNPTAFYLCASSFFPRQLLGSGYTFGSGTRLTVV.

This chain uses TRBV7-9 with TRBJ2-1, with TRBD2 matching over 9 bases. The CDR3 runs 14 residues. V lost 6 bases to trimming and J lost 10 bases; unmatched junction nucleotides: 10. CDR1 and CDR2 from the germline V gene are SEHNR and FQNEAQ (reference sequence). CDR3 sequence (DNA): TGTGCCAGCAGATCGGGGGCGGGGGGGCTAGAGCAGTTCTTC. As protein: CASRSGAGGLEQFF.